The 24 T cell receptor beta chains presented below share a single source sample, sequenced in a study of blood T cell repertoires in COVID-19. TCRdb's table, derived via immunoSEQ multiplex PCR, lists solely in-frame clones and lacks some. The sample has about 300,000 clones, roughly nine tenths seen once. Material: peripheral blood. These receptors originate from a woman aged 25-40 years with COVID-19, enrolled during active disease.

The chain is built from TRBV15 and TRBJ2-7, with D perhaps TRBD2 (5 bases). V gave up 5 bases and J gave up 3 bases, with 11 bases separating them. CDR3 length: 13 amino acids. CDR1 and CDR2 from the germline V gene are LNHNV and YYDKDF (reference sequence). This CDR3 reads CATSLTTNYEQYF. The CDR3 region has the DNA TGTGCCACCAGCTTGACGACTAACTACGAGCAGTACTTC.

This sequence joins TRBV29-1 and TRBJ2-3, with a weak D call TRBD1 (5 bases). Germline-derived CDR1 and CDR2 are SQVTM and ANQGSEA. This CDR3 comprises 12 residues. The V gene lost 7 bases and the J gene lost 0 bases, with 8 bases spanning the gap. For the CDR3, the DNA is TGCAGCGCCCGACAGAGCACAGATACGCAGTATTTT. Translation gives CSARQSTDTQYF.

The CDR3 DNA reads as TGTGCCAGCGCCCCTCGAGGTGGCATCACTGAAGCTTTCTTT. Translation: CASAPRGGITEAFF. The chain recombines TRBV2 with TRBJ1-1; D gene ambiguous. This CDR3 is built from 14 residues. Germline V gene sequence: CDR1 SNHLY, CDR2 FYNNEI. V gave up 8 bases and J gave up 4 bases, with 17 bases separating them.

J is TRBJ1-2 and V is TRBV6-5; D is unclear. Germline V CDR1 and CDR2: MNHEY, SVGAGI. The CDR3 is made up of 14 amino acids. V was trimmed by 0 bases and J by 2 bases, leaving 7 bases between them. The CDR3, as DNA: TGTGCCAGCAGTTACTCGTCCGCGAACTATGGCTACACCTTC. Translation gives CASSYSSANYGYTF.

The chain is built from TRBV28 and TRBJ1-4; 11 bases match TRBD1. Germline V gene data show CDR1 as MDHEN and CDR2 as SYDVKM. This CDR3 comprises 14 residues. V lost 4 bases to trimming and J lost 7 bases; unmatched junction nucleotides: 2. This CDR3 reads CASSWTGGFEKLFF. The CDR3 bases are TGTGCCAGCAGTTGGACAGGGGGCTTTGAAAAACTGTTTTTT.

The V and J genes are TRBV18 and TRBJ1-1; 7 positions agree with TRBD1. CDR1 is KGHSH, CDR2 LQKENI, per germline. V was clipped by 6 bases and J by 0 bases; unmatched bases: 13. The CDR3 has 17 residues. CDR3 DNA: TGTGCCAGCTCGCTCAGTCCCGGGACAGAGGTGAACACTGAAGCTTTCTTT. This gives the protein CASSLSPGTEVNTEAFF.

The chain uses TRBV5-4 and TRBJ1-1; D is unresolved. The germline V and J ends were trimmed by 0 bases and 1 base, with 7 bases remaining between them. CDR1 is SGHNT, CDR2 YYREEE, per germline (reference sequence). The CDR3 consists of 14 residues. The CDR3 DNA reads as TGTGCCAGCAGCTTGGACTTCCAGAACACTGAAGCTTTCTTT. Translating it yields CASSLDFQNTEAFF.

The CDR3 sequence is CASSASHYGYTF. The CDR3 DNA follows: TGTGCCAGCAGCGCCAGTCACTATGGCTACACCTTC. The V and J genes are TRBV9 and TRBJ1-2; no clear D. Trimming cost V 3 bases and J 3 bases, with 6 bases left between them. There are 12 residues in the CDR3. Germline loops: CDR1 SGDLS, CDR2 YYNGEE.

The DNA for the CDR3 is TGTGCCAGCAGCCCTCCCCCCGGGGACAATCCGAACACTGAAGCTTTCTTT. It encodes CASSPPPGDNPNTEAFF. The genes are TRBV7-9 and TRBJ1-1, with D tentatively TRBD1 (6 bases). Trimming shortened V by 5 bases and J by 1 base, and 20 bases separated the two germline ends. This CDR3 is 17 amino acids long. Germline V gene data show CDR1 as SEHNR and CDR2 as FQNEAQ (reference sequence).

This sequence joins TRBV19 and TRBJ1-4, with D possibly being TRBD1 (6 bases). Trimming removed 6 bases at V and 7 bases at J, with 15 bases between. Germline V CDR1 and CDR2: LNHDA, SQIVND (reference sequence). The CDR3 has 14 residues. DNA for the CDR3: TGTGCCAGTAGGATCCAGGGGTTCGGTGAAAAACTGTTTTTT. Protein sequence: CASRIQGFGEKLFF.

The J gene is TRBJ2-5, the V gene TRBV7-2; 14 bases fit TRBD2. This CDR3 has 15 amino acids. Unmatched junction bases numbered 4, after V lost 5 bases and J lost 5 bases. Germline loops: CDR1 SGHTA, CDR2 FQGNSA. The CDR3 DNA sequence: TGTGCCAGCAGCCCGGGACTAGCGGGGGAGGAGACCCAGTACTTC. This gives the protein CASSPGLAGEETQYF.

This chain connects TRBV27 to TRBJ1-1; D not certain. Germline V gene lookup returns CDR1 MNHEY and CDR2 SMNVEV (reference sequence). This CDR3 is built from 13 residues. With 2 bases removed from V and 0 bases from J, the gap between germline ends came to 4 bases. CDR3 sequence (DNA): TGTGCCAGCAGTTTAACAGTGAACACTGAAGCTTTCTTT. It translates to CASSLTVNTEAFF.

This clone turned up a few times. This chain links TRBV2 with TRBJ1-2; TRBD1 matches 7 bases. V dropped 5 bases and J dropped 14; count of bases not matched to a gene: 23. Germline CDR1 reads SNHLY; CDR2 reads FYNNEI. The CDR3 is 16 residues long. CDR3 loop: CASSYNRPGGGDFGTF. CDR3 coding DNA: TGTGCCAGCAGTTATAACCGACCAGGGGGTGGGGACTTCGGAACCTTC. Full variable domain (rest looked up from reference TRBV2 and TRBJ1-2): EPEVTQTPSHQVTQMGQEVILRCVPISNHLYFYWYRQILGQKVEFLVSFYNNEISEKSEIFDDQFSVERPDGSNFTLKIRSTKLEDSAMYFCASSYNRPGGGDFGTFGSGTRLTVV.

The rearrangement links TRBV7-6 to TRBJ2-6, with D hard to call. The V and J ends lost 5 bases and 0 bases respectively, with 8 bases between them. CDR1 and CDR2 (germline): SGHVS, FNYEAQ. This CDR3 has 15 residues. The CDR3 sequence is CASSPLSSGANVLTF. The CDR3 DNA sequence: TGTGCCAGCAGCCCCCTGAGCTCTGGGGCCAACGTCCTGACTTTC.

The CDR3 bases are TGCGCCAGCAGCCCTAGCGGGGGTTTCGGGGAGCTGTTTTTT. Translated, it gives CASSPSGGFGELFF. This chain links TRBV4-1 with TRBJ2-2; TRBD2 matches at 10 bases. The CDR3 loop spans 14 amino acids. J was trimmed by 7 bases and V by 4 bases; bases with no gene match: 3. Germline lookup yields CDR1 MGHRA and CDR2 YSYEKL.

CDR3 in amino acids: CASSLRPGQFGEKLFF. CDR3 in DNA: TGTGCCAGCAGTCTTAGGCCAGGACAGTTTGGGGAAAAACTGTTTTTT. The V gene is TRBV2, the J gene TRBJ1-4, with D possibly TRBD1 on 6 matching bases. V lost 5 bases and J lost 8, with 21 bases in between. CDR1 SNHLY and CDR2 FYNNEI come from the germline V gene. There are 16 residues in the CDR3.

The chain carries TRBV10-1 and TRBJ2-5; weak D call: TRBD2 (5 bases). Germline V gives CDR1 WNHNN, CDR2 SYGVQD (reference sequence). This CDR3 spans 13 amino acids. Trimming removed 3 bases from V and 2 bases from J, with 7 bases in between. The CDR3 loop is CASSDGLQETQYF. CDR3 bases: TGCGCCAGCAGTGACGGACTTCAAGAGACCCAGTACTTC.

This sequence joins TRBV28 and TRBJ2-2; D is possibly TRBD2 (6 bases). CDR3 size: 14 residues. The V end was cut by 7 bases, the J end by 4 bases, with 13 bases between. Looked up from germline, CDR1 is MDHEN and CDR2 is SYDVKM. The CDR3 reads CASTSRGFTGELFF. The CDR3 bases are TGTGCCAGCACCTCTCGGGGGTTCACCGGGGAGCTGTTTTTT.

The CDR3 coding sequence is TGTGCCAGCAGCCAAGAGATTGGCAAACTGTTTTTT. This encodes CASSQEIGKLFF. This chain links TRBV3-1 (or the pseudogene TRBV3-2) with TRBJ1-4; D call uncertain. The V end was cut by 0 bases, the J end by 11 bases, with 7 bases between. The V gene's germline CDR1 is LGHDT and CDR2 YNNKEL (reference sequence). The CDR3 contains 12 residues.

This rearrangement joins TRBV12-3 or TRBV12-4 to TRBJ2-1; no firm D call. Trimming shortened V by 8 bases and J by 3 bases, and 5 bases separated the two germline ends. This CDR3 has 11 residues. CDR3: CASLLYNEQFF. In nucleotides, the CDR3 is TGTGCCAGCCTCCTCTACAATGAGCAGTTCTTC.

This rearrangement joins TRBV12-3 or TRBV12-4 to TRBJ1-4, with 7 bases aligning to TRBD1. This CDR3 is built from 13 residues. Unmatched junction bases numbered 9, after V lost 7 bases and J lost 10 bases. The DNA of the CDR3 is TGTGCCAGCACCCGACAGGGATCCGGAAAACTGTTTTTT. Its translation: CASTRQGSGKLFF.

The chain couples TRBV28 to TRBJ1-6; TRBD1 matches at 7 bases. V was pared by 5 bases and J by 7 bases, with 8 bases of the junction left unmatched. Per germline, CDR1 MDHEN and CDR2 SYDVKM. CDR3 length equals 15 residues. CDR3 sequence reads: CASSITGQLNSPLHF. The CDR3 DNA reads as TGTGCCAGCAGTATAACGGGACAGCTAAATTCACCCCTCCACTTT.

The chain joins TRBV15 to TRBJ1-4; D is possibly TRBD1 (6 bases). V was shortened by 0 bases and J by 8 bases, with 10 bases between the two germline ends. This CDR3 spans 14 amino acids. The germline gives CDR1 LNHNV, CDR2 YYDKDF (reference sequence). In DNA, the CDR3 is TGTGCCACCAGCAGAGACAGGGGAAACGAAAAACTGTTTTTT. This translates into CATSRDRGNEKLFF.

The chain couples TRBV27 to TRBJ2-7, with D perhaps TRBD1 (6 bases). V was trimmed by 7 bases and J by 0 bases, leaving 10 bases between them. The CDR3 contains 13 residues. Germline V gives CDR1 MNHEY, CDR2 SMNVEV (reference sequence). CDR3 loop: CASTRDTSYEQYV. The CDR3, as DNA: TGTGCCAGCACCAGGGACACCTCCTACGAGCAGTACGTC.